This T cell receptor beta chain was captured by sequencing in a study of monozygotic twins with inflammatory bowel disease (dated by TCRdb to the late 2010s). Study-wide context: The complete study included 30 or so monozygotic twin pairs: 19 IBD-discordant Danish pairs and nine German pairs, of which four were IBD-concordant and five were IBD-discordant. Disease-associated traits were sought mainly through comparisons between IBD patients and their genetically identical healthy co-twins within discordant pairs. Each individual had, on average, about 151 000 unique TCRalpha sequences and 181 000 unique TCRbeta sequences available for analysis.

Results the study describes overall, beyond this receptor: Background noise and inter-individual variability may have been introduced into the repertoires by the differing immunosuppressive treatments among patients. No difference in repertoire similarity was observed between concordant and discordant twins, possibly owing to limited statistical power. No single strong signal or clonotype linked to IBD turned up in the results, so the idea that one exists was not supported. The analysis was unable to tell different T cell subtypes apart. TCRbeta repertoire diversity, by inverse Simpson index, was decreased in IBD patients compared with their healthy co-twins. Fewer clonotypes were shared with other individuals by IBD patients than by healthy twins, most markedly in patients showing signs of disease activity.

The library was prepared using 5' RACE. The input for every TCR library was roughly 4,000 ng of total RNA. cDNA was synthesized with SMARTScribe reverse transcriptase in eight separate reactions per sample. During cDNA synthesis, template switching introduced unique molecular identifiers that contained a 6-nucleotide sample barcode. Two nested PCRs of roughly 16 and 10 cycles amplified the TCRalpha and TCRbeta cDNA, and bead purification followed each PCR. Before amplification, the cDNA was both treated with uracil DNA-glycosylase and purified with the QIAquick PCR purification kit. The second PCR added Illumina TruSeq-compatible adapters along with sample-specific barcodes. TapeStation and Qubit were used to check library quality and concentration, and approximately 5 ng of each library went into the pool. Pooled libraries were sequenced on an Illumina HiSeq2500 single-index Rapid Run with 2 x 100 bp reads and custom sequencing primers. The original pipeline was this. PCR and sequencing errors were corrected by UMI-based consensus assembly using MiGEC version 1.2.6. MiXCR version 2.1.1 was used for V(D)J alignment, clonotype assembly and CDR3 extraction. Gene usage, clonotype sharing and MAIT/NKT TCR abundance were normalised by analysing the top 1000, 10 000 and 20 000 clonotypes per sample. Diversity was computed as the inverse Simpson index with the vegan R package after downsampling to 27 000 UMIs. Paired Mann-Whitney U tests on discordant twin pairs were used, with Benjamini-Hochberg multiple-testing correction. TCRdb reprocessed the reads and provides one entry for every CDR3 protein sequence; no DNA is given. What appears here as the V and J calls and clone size reflects TCRdb's work, not the paper's. In this sample's table one finds fewer than 450,000 distinct CDR3 sequences. The ten largest clonotypes hold 2.5% to 3% of the sample.

The CDR3, cysteine through phenylalanine, is 18 amino acids long. No DNA was logged. As for this clonotype: It lacks a known antigen.

From each donor, an approximately 2.4 ml peripheral blood sample was drawn into PAXgene tubes and stored at -80 degrees C. Total RNA was isolated from whole blood with the PAXgene blood miRNA kit on an automated QIAcube, without T cell sorting. Peripheral blood from monozygotic twin pairs, either concordant or discordant for inflammatory bowel disease, underwent deep TCRalpha and TCRbeta repertoire profiling that used unique molecular barcoding. Smoking habits were recorded for all twin pairs, and individuals were classified as current, former or never smokers. The chain joins TRBV21-1 to TRBJ1-3. TRBV21-1 has pseudogene status. The clonotype was recovered from a human donor with ulcerative colitis or Crohn's disease, or a healthy co-twin of an affected twin (not recorded which). Sequencing was carried out using blood. The CDR3 reads as follows: CASIHPEEGGTSGNTIYF.